This TCR beta chain originates from a study of response to subunit inactivated influenza vaccine. One entry per CDR3 protein, called by TCRdb with MiXCR from the RT-PCR reads. Counted here are around 790,000 distinct CDR3 sequences, 21% occurring once; the ten biggest clones make up 9.5% to 13%. CDR1 and CDR2 from the germline V gene are ENHRY and SYGVKD. V was pared by 6 bases and J by 7 bases, with 9 bases between. The CDR3 consists of 11 residues. This chain connects TRBV10-3 to TRBJ2-5, with D unresolved. Sequenced material: PBMCs from blood, taken 4 to 6 days after vaccination. The source is a man aged 45-65 years who received an inactivated influenza vaccine. CDR3 amino acids: CAIRSGVTQYF. CDR3 nucleotide sequence: TGTGCCATCAGAAGTGGGGTGACCCAGTACTTC.